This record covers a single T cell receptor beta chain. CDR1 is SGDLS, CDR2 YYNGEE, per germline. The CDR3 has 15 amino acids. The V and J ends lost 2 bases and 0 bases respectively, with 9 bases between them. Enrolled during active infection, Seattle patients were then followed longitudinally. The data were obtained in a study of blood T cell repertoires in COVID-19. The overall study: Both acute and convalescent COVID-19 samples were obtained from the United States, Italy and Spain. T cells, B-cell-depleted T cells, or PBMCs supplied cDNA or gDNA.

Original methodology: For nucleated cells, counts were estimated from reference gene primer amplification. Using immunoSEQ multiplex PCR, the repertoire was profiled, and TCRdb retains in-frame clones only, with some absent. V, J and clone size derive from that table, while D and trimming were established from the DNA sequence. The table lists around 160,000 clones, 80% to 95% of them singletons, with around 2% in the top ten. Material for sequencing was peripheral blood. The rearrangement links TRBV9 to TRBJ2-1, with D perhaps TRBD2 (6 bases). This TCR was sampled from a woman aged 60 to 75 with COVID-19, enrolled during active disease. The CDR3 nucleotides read TGTGCCAGCAGCGTGGGGGGTCTCTCCTACAATGAGCAGTTCTTC. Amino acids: CASSVGGLSYNEQFF.